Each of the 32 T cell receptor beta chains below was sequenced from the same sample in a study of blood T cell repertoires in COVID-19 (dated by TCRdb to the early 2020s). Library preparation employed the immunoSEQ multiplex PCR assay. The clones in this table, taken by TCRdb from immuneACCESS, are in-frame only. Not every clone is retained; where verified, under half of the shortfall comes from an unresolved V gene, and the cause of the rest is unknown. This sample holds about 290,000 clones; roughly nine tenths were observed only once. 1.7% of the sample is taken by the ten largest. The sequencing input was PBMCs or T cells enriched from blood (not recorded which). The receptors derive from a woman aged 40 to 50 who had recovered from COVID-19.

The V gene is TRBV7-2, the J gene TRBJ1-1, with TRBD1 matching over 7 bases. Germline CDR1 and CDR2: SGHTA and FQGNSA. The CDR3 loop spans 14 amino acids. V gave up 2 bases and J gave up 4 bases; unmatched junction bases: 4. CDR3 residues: CASSLTGVGTEAFF. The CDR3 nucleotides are TGTGCCAGCAGCTTAACAGGGGTGGGCACTGAAGCTTTCTTT.

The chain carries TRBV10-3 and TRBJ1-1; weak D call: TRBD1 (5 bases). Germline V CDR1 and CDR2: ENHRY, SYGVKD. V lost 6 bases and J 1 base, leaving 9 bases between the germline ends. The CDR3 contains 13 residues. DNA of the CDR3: TGTGCCATCAGGGGGGGTCCGAACACTGAAGCTTTCTTT. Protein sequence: CAIRGGPNTEAFF.

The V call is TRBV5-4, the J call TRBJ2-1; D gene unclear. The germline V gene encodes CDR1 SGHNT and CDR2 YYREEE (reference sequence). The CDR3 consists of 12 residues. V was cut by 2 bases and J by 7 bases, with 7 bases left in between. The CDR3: CASSFGRNEQFF. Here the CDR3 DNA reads TGTGCCAGCAGCTTTGGTAGAAATGAGCAGTTCTTC.

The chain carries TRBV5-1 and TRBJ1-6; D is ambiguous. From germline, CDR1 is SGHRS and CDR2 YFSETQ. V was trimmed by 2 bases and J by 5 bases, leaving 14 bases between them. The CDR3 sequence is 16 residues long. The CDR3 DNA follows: TGCGCCAGCAGCTTCGGCAGGCCGGCTAATAATTCACCCCTCCACTTT. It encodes CASSFGRPANNSPLHF. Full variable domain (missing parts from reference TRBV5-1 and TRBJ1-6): KAGVTQTPRYLIKTRGQQVTLSCSPISGHRSVSWYQQTPGQGLQFLFEYFSETQRNKGNFPGRFSGRQFSNSRSEMNVSTLELGDSALYLCASSFGRPANNSPLHFGNGTRLTVT.

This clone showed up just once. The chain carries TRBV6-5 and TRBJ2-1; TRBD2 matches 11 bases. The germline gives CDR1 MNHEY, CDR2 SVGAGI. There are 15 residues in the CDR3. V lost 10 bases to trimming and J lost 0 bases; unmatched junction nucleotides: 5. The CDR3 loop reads CATRTSGSSYNEQFF. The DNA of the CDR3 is TGTGCCACCCGGACTAGCGGGTCCTCCTACAATGAGCAGTTCTTC.

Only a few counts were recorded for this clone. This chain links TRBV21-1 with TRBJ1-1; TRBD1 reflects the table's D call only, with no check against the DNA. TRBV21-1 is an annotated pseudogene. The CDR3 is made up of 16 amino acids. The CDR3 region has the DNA TGTGCCAGCAGCATGGCAGGGGGCCAGATGAACACTGAAGCTTTCTTT. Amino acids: CASSMAGGQMNTEAFF.

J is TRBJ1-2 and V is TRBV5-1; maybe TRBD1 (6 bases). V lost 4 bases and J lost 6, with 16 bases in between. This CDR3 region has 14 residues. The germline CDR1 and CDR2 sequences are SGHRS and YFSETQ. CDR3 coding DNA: TGCGCCAGCAGCCCGGCCAATCCAGGGGATGGCTACACCTTC. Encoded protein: CASSPANPGDGYTF.

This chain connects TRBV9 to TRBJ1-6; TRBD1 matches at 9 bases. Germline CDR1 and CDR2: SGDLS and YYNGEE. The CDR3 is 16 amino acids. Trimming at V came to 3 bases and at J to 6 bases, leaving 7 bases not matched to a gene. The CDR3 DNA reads TGTGCCAGCAGCGGCCGGGACAGGGTACCTAATTCACCCCTCCACTTT. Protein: CASSGRDRVPNSPLHF.

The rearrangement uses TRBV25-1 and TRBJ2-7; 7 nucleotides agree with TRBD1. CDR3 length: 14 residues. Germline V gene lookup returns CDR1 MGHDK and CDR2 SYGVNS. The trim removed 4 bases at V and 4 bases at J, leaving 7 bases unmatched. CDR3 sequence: CASSAMDRTYEQYF. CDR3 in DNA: TGTGCCAGCAGTGCTATGGACAGGACTTACGAGCAGTACTTC.

The CDR3 is CASGGRQGNYGYTF. DNA for the CDR3: TGTGCCAGCGGGGGGAGACAGGGGAACTATGGCTACACCTTC. The chain has TRBV2 and TRBJ1-2; 8 bases line up with TRBD1. From germline, CDR1 is SNHLY and CDR2 FYNNEI. The V and J ends lost 8 bases and 2 bases, in that order; junction bases with no gene match: 7. The CDR3 is made up of 14 amino acids. The full variable domain, its missing parts supplied by reference TRBV2 and TRBJ1-2, is EPEVTQTPSHQVTQMGQEVILRCVPISNHLYFYWYRQILGQKVEFLVSFYNNEISEKSEIFDDQFSVERPDGSNFTLKIRSTKLEDSAMYFCASGGRQGNYGYTFGSGTRLTVV.

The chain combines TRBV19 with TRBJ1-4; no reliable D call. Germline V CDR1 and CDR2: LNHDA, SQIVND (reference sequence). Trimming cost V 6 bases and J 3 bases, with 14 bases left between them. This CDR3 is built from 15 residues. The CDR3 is CASRPDPAANEKLFF. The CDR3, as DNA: TGTGCCAGTAGGCCCGACCCGGCGGCTAATGAAAAACTGTTTTTT.

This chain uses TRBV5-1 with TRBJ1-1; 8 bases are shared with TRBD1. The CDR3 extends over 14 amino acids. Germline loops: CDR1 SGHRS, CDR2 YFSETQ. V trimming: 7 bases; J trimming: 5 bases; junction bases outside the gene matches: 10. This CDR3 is CASGGGTGQTEAFF. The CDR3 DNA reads TGCGCCAGCGGTGGAGGGACAGGACAGACTGAAGCTTTCTTT.

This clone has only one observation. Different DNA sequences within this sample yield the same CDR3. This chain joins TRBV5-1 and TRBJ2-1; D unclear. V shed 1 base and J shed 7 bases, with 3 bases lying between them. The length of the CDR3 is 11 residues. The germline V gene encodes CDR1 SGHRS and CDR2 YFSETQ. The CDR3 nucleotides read TGCGCCAGCAGCTTGCTTAATGAGCAGTTCTTC. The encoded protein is CASSLLNEQFF.

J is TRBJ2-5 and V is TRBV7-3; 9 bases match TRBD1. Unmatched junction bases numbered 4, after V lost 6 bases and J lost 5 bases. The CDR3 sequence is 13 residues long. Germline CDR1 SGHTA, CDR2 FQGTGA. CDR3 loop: CASSYRGQETQYF. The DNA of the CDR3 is TGTGCCAGCAGTTACAGGGGGCAGGAGACCCAGTACTTC.

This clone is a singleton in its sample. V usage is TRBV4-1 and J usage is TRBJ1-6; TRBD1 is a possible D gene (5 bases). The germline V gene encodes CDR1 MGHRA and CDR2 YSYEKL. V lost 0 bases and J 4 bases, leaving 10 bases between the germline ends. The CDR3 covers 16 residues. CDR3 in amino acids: CASSQDSGVYNSPLHF. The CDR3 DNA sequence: TGCGCCAGCAGCCAAGATTCGGGGGTTTATAATTCACCCCTCCACTTT.

The DNA for the CDR3 is TGTGCCAGCAGCTTCAGGACTAGCGGTAGAGCAGATACGCAGTATTTT. It codes for CASSFRTSGRADTQYF. This chain uses TRBV7-8 with TRBJ2-3, with 10 positions matching TRBD2. Per the germline V gene, CDR1 is SGHVS and CDR2 is FQNEAQ. V lost 3 bases and J lost 4; bases outside the gene matches: 7. This CDR3 region has 16 residues.

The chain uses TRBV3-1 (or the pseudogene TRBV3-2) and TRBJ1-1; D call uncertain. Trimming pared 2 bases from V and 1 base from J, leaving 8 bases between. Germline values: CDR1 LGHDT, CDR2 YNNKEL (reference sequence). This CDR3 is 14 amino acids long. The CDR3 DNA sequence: TGTGCCAGCAGCCAATCCGAAGCGAACACTGAAGCTTTCTTT. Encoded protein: CASSQSEANTEAFF.

This chain's CDR3 is CASSFLAGIQETQYF. DNA for the CDR3: TGTGCCAGCAGCTTCCTAGCGGGGATCCAAGAGACCCAGTACTTC. The genes are TRBV2 and TRBJ2-5, with 9 positions matching TRBD2. This CDR3 is 15 amino acids long. Germline-derived CDR1 and CDR2 are SNHLY and FYNNEI. The junction had 6 bases not matched to a gene; V was cut back by 6 bases and J by 1 base.

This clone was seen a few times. CDR3 in amino acids: CAWSVGSRGLFF. The DNA of the CDR3 is TGTGCCTGGAGTGTTGGGTCTCGCGGACTGTTTTTT. The rearrangement uses TRBV30 and TRBJ1-4, with D unclear. Per germline, CDR1 GTSNPN and CDR2 SVGIG (reference sequence). Trimming took 0 bases from V and 13 from J, leaving 12 bases between them. The CDR3 extends over 12 amino acids.

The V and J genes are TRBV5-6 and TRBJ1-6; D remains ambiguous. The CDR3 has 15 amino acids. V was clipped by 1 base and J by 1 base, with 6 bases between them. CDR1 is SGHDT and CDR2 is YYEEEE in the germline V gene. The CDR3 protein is CASSLPGSYNSPLHF. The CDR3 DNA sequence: TGTGCCAGCAGCTTGCCAGGATCCTATAATTCACCCCTCCACTTT.

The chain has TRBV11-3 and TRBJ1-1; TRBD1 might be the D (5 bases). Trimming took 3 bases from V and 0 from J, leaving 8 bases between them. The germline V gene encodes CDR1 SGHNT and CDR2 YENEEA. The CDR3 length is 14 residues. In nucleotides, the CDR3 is TGTGCCAGCAGCTTTGACAGTCTGAACACTGAAGCTTTCTTT. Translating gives CASSFDSLNTEAFF. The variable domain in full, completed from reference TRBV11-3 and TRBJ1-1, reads EAGVVQSPRYKIIEKKQPVAFWCNPISGHNTLYWYLQNLGQGPELLIRYENEEAVDDSQLPKDRFSAERLKGVDSTLKIQPAELGDSAVYLCASSFDSLNTEAFFGQGTRLTVV.

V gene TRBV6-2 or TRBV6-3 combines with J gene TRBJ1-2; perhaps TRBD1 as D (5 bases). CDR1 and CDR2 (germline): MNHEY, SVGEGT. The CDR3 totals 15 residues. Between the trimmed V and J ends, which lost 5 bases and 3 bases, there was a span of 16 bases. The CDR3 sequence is CASSPRGSGYYGYTF. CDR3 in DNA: TGTGCCAGCAGTCCGCGGGGGTCAGGGTACTATGGCTACACCTTC.

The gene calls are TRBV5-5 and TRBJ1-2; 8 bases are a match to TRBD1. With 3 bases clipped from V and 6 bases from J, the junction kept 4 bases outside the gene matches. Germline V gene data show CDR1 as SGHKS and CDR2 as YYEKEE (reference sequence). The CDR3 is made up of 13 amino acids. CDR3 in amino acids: CASSYQGADGYTF. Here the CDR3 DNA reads TGTGCCAGCAGCTACCAGGGGGCGGATGGCTACACCTTC.

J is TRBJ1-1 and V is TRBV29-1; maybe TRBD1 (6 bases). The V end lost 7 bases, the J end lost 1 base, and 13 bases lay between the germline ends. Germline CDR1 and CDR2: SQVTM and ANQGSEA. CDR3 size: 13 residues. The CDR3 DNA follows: TGCAGCGCTACAGGGTCGTGGAACACTGAAGCTTTCTTT. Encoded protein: CSATGSWNTEAFF.

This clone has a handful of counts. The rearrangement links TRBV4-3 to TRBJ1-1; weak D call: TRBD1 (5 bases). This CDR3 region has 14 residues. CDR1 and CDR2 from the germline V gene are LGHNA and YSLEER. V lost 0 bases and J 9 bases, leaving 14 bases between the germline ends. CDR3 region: CASSQDRVGSKAFF. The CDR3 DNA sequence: TGCGCCAGCAGCCAAGACAGGGTCGGCTCGAAAGCTTTCTTT.

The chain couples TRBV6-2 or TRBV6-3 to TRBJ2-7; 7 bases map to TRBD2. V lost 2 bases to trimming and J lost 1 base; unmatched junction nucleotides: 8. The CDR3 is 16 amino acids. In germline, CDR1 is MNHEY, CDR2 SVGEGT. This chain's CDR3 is CASSYRNGGGSYEQYF. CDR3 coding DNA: TGTGCCAGCAGTTACCGGAACGGGGGAGGGTCCTACGAGCAGTACTTC.

The CDR3 is CASSPGLPGETQYF. CDR3 coding DNA: TGCGCCAGCAGCCCGGGACTACCGGGGGAGACCCAGTACTTC. The chain links TRBV5-1 to TRBJ2-5; 7 bases fit TRBD2. The CDR3 contains 14 residues. CDR1 SGHRS and CDR2 YFSETQ come from the germline V gene. V shed 4 bases, J shed 5 bases, and the junction held 8 bases outside the gene matches.

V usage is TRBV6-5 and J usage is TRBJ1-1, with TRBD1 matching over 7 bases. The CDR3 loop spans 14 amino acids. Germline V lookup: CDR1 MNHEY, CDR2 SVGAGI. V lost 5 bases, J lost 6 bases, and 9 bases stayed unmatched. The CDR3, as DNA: TGTGCCAGCAGTACCAGACAGGGTATGCCTGAAGCTTTCTTT. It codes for CASSTRQGMPEAFF.

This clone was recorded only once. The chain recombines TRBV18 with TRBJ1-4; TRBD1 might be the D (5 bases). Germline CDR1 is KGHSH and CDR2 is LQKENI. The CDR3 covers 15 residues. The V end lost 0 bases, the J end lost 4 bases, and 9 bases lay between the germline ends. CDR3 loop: CASSPPTGGNEKLFF. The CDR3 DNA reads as TGTGCCAGCTCACCACCAACCGGGGGTAATGAAAAACTGTTTTTT.

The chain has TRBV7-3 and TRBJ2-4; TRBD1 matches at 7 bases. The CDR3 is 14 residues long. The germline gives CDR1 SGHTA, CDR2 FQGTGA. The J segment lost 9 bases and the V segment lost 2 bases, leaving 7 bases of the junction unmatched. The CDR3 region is CASSLRGGDGIQYF. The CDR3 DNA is TGTGCCAGCAGCTTACGAGGGGGCGACGGCATTCAGTACTTC.

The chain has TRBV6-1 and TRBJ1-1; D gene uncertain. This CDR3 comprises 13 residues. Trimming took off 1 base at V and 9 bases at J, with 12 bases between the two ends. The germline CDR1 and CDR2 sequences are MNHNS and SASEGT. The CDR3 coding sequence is TGTGCCAGCAGTGAAGACCCGGAGACTAAAGCTTTCTTT. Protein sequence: CASSEDPETKAFF.

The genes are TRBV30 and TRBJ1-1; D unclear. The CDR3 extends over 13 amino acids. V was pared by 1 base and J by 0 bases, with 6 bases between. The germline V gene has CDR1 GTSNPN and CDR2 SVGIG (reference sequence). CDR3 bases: TGTGCCTGGAGTGCAGATCTGAACACTGAAGCTTTCTTT. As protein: CAWSADLNTEAFF.